Here is one TCR beta chain with its context. The antigen is unknown. The data originate from a study of shared clonotypes between healthy human individuals. The sorted-subset replicate PCRs were given roughly 190 ng DNA, which is 27,000 or so T cell genomes. The protocol was immunoSEQ multiplex PCR, while the TCRdb copy is restricted to in-frame clones and leaves out a portion. The sample has 230,000 or so clones, 65% seen once; the top ten hold roughly 11%. Memory CD4+ cells were the fraction left after CD45RA+ naive selection. Findings of the study overall: Deeper or shallower sequencing was expected to change how clonotypes are shared among donors.

Germline trimming cut 2 bases from V and 3 bases from J; bases unmatched to any gene: 6. This CDR3 spans 15 amino acids. From germline, CDR1 is SGHRS and CDR2 YFSETQ. This chain joins TRBV5-1 and TRBJ2-7; 9 nucleotides align to TRBD2. Specimen: memory CD4+ T cells sorted from blood. Stated subset: CD45RA-negative fraction. This clonotype originated in a young man in good health. The CDR3 nucleotides are TGCGCCAGCAGCTTAGGACTAGCGAAAAGCTACGAGCAGTACTTC. Amino acid sequence: CASSLGLAKSYEQYF.